This TCR beta chain derives from a study of regulatory T cells in long-lasting Graves disease. The sample holds many counts of this clonotype. TCR beta libraries were built with iRepertoire HTBI primers and Arm-PCR of CDR3 regions. TCRdb reanalysed the multiplex PCR reads using MiXCR and keeps one entry per CDR3 protein. The profile shows about 470,000 distinct CDR3 sequences, around 15% of them singletons. Unmatched junction bases numbered 4, after V lost 3 bases and J lost 3 bases. This CDR3 is 14 amino acids long. CDR1 KGHSH and CDR2 LQKENI come from the germline V gene. Described time point: newly diagnosed GD, antithyroid drugs for less than 3 months. Scientists built the TCR library using RNA that was extracted from PBMCs. This sample also appeared in a second study, on T cells in Graves' hyperthyroidism and ophthalmopathy. That paper states: Hyperthyroidism was newly diagnosed in patients aged 18 to 65 (duration under 2 months). The primer set for the first-round RT-PCR of the TCR CDR3 was HTBI.

This chain connects TRBV18 to TRBJ2-7; 8 positions match TRBD2. The source material was peripheral blood mononuclear cells (PBMCs), sampled at new diagnosis, from a patient treated with antithyroid drugs. This TCR derives from a man aged 35-49 years with Graves disease. CDR3 in amino acids: CASSPSREGYEQYF. CDR3 bases: TGTGCCAGCTCACCCTCACGGGAGGGCTACGAGCAGTACTTC.